This T cell receptor beta chain was captured by sequencing in a study of blood T cell repertoires in COVID-19 (dated by TCRdb to about 2020). Some background on the complete study: Samples from collaborators originated in the United States, Italy and Spain and spanned both the acute and convalescent phases of COVID-19. The material from the prospective study consisted of cDNA or gDNA derived from T cells, B-cell-depleted T cells, or PBMCs. Deeply sampled blood TCRbeta repertoires from subjects exposed to, actively infected with, or recovered from COVID-19 were included in the dataset. A freely available public database, intended as a resource for researchers studying the immune response to SARS-CoV-2, is where the repertoires were released. Samples were obtained from the ongoing ImmuneRACE study (first 160 participants) and from over a thousand subjects provided by 6 global collaborators. The sample metadata nearly always contained a de-identified subject ID, COVID-19 status, age in years and sex. Where available, HLA class I and class II types were taken from metadata supplied by the sample provider and were not determined by assay-based typing.

The V and J ends are trimmed by 4 bases and 1 base, leaving 13 bases between them. Via the germline V gene, CDR1 is MGHDK and CDR2 SYGVNS. CDR3 length: 15 amino acids, cysteine to phenylalanine. The only DNA kept is the CDR3, 45 bases in frame from the first base. Collaborating institutions collected whole blood in K2EDTA tubes following their own protocols. For TCRbeta analysis, collaborators shipped samples as frozen whole blood, isolated PBMCs, or DNA extracted from either of those sample types. General conclusions and limits of the study: The quantity of clinical and demographic metadata differed by source and by participant and was supplied without curation.

TCRbeta CDR3 regions were amplified from genomic DNA by means of the immunoSEQ Assay, a bias-controlled multiplex PCR. In the original analysis: Within the assay, amplification of reference gene primers was used to estimate how many nucleated cells each sample contained. To quantify the absolute abundance of each unique TCRbeta CDR3 rearrangement, sequence reads were collapsed and filtered. For each sample, productive Simpson clonality was calculated as the square root of Simpson's diversity index across productive rearrangements. In its TCRdb copy, this immuneACCESS table keeps in-frame sequences only and misses some clones. Where compared with another copy, unresolved V genes explain less than half of these, and the others have no known cause. V, J and clone size are those of that table, while D and trimming were read from the DNA. The sample table contains some 70,000 clones; only one count was recorded for nearly 90% of them. 5% to 6% of the sample goes to the ten largest clones.

Turning to this clone: Its binding antigen is unknown. No base quality values were provided; no much bigger clone lies one nucleotide off.

This TCR derives from a man aged 50-60 years with acute or convalescent COVID-19. In this chain, TRBV25-1 is recombined with TRBJ1-1, with no D gene named confidently. Sample: peripheral blood. In nucleotide form, the sequence is TGTGCCAGCAGTGCCTCTTTCGGGGAGAACACTGAAGCTTTCTTT. Translated, this is CASSASFGENTEAFF.